Listed here is a single TCR beta chain. Using immunoSEQ multiplex PCR, the repertoire was profiled, and TCRdb retains in-frame clones only, with some absent. This sample has 100,000 to 150,000 clones, with approximately 71% found just once. This sample was included in a study of blood T cell repertoires in COVID-19. CDR3 length: 16 amino acids. Trimming shortened V by 3 bases and J by 0 bases, and 12 bases separated the two germline ends. CDR1 and CDR2 (germline): MDHEN, SYDVKM. The clonotype originates from a woman between 70 and 85 years old with acute or convalescent COVID-19. The sequenced sample was peripheral blood. The rearrangement joins TRBV28 to TRBJ2-1, with TRBD2 as a possible D gene (5 bases). DNA for the CDR3: TGTGCCAGCAGTTTGCGAGGACTTCCCTCCTACAATGAGCAGTTCTTC. Translating gives CASSLRGLPSYNEQFF.